Listed below are T cell receptor beta chains from one sample, sequenced in a study of T cell responses to AZD1222 COVID-19 vaccine. TCRdb's copy holds only in-frame clones and misses some; the assay was immunoSEQ multiplex PCR. In the table there are about 130,000 clones, approximately 88% of which are singletons. The source was peripheral blood, collected on day 0 of AZD1222 vaccination. Receptors originate from an adult in good health. Both conserved end residues are part of each CDR3. The D gene is left open where the match is weak. Rows give clone size only sometimes, using once, few, many, or a class for an expanded clone.

V	D	J	size	CDR3	DNA
TRBV6-5	NA	TRBJ1-1	NA	CASSYSGVWNTEAFF	TGTGCCAGCAGTTATTCGGGCGTTTGGAACACTGAAGCTTTCTTT
TRBV3-1/TRBV3-2	NA	TRBJ1-1	NA	CASSAGEGAMGDTEAFF	TGTGCCAGCAGCGCAGGCGAGGGCGCAATGGGGGACACTGAAGCTTTCTTT
TRBV2	NA	TRBJ2-7	NA	CASSGRPQGGFYEQYF	TGTGCCAGCAGTGGTAGACCACAGGGGGGGTTCTACGAGCAGTACTTC
TRBV5-1	NA	TRBJ2-7	NA	CASSLVPGTYEQYF	TGCGCCAGCAGCTTGGTACCCGGTACCTACGAGCAGTACTTC
TRBV7-2	NA	TRBJ1-5	NA	CASSPDSHSNQPQHF	TGTGCCAGCAGCCCCGACAGCCATAGCAATCAGCCCCAGCATTTT
TRBV19	NA	TRBJ2-7	NA	CASSSRQGSVYEQYF	TGTGCCAGTAGTTCAAGGCAGGGGTCCGTCTACGAGCAGTACTTC
TRBV27	TRBD1	TRBJ1-5	NA	CASSLSRGTVGIGNQPQHF	TGTGCCAGCAGTTTATCGAGGGGGACAGTAGGTATAGGCAATCAGCCCCAGCATTTT
TRBV30	NA	TRBJ1-2	NA	CAWSGGGLGYTF	TGTGCCTGGAGTGGGGGGGGCCTTGGCTACACCTTC
TRBV19	NA	TRBJ2-7	NA	CASSMGAQTYEQYF	TGTGCCAGTAGTATGGGGGCCCAGACCTACGAGCAGTACTTC
TRBV7-3	NA	TRBJ2-3	NA	CASSLGVGLTDTQYF	TGTGCCAGCAGCTTAGGAGTGGGGCTCACAGATACGCAGTATTTT
TRBV7-9	NA	TRBJ1-3	NA	CASSLGLGNTIYF	TGTGCCAGCAGTTTGGGCCTCGGAAACACCATATATTTT
TRBV19	NA	TRBJ2-7	NA	CASSMGRNSYEQYF	TGTGCCAGTAGTATGGGCAGGAACTCCTACGAGCAGTACTTC
TRBV9	NA	TRBJ1-1	NA	CASSVVGSKTEAFF	TGTGCCAGCAGCGTAGTAGGATCAAAGACTGAAGCTTTCTTT
TRBV30	NA	TRBJ1-4	NA	CAWSVLGEKLFF	TGTGCCTGGAGTGTTCTAGGTGAAAAACTGTTTTTT
TRBV2	NA	TRBJ2-1	NA	CASSEAPRGRDEQFF	TGTGCCAGCAGTGAAGCGCCCAGGGGGAGGGATGAGCAGTTCTTC
TRBV10-1	NA	TRBJ2-6	NA	CASSDGKSSSGANVLTF	TGCGCCAGCAGTGACGGTAAGTCCAGCTCTGGGGCCAACGTCCTGACTTTC
TRBV30	TRBD1	TRBJ2-7	NA	CAWSVGTGVGEQYF	TGTGCCTGGAGTGTAGGAACAGGGGTTGGCGAGCAGTACTTC
TRBV18	TRBD2	TRBJ2-1	NA	CASSPVTSGSGYEQFF	TGTGCCAGCTCACCAGTCACTAGCGGGAGTGGGTATGAGCAGTTCTTC
TRBV7-6	TRBD2	TRBJ2-6	NA	CASSSEAGAGANVLTF	TGTGCCAGCAGCTCCGAAGCGGGGGCTGGGGCCAACGTCCTGACTTTC
TRBV5-1	NA	TRBJ1-5	NA	CASSLFPGSNQPQHF	TGCGCCAGCAGCTTGTTCCCGGGTAGCAATCAGCCCCAGCATTTT
TRBV4-2	TRBD1	TRBJ1-5	NA	CASSHRDSSNQPQHF	TGTGCCAGCAGCCACAGGGACAGTAGCAATCAGCCCCAGCATTTT
TRBV5-6	NA	TRBJ1-5	NA	CASSLWRGDQPQHF	TGTGCCAGCAGCTTGTGGAGAGGGGATCAGCCCCAGCATTTT
TRBV7-9	NA	TRBJ1-1	NA	CASSPRTGSTEAFF	TGTGCCAGCAGCCCCCGGACGGGGAGCACTGAAGCTTTCTTT
TRBV3-1/TRBV3-2	NA	TRBJ1-2	NA	CASSQAASPSGYTF	TGTGCCAGCAGCCAAGCCGCGAGCCCCAGCGGCTACACCTTC
TRBV18	NA	TRBJ1-5	NA	CASSPSGGAASNQPQHF	TGTGCCAGCTCACCGTCGGGCGGGGCAGCTAGCAATCAGCCCCAGCATTTT
TRBV6-5	TRBD1	TRBJ1-1	NA	CASSYQTGGSTEAFF	TGTGCCAGCAGTTACCAGACAGGGGGCTCGACTGAAGCTTTCTTT
TRBV7-3	TRBD1	TRBJ1-1	NA	CASSPQGTGDAFF	TGTGCCAGCAGCCCTCAGGGTACAGGGGATGCTTTCTTT
TRBV10-3	TRBD1	TRBJ2-1	NA	CATGTGAANEQFF	TGTGCAACCGGGACAGGGGCGGCAAATGAGCAGTTCTTC
TRBV4-3	NA	TRBJ1-2	NA	CASSQVSGNYGYTF	TGCGCCAGCAGCCAAGTTTCCGGGAACTATGGCTACACCTTC
TRBV9	NA	TRBJ2-7	NA	CASTPDPGTVSYEQYF	TGTGCCAGCACCCCCGACCCCGGGACGGTCTCCTACGAGCAGTACTTC
TRBV28	NA	TRBJ2-7	NA	CASSPTREGYEQYF	TGTGCCAGCAGTCCGACCCGGGAAGGCTACGAGCAGTACTTC
TRBV21-1	NA	TRBJ2-2	NA	CAAGNTGELFF	TGTGCTGCTGGGAACACCGGGGAGCTGTTTTTT
TRBV27	NA	TRBJ2-1	NA	CASSSYRQKENNEQFF	TGTGCCAGCAGTTCCTACCGACAGAAAGAAAACAATGAGCAGTTCTTC
TRBV10-3	NA	TRBJ1-1	NA	CAINNDGRNTEAFF	TGTGCCATCAACAACGACGGTAGGAACACTGAAGCTTTCTTT
TRBV6-6	TRBD1	TRBJ2-7	NA	CASSPTGGGGLEFYEQYF	TGTGCCAGCAGTCCCACAGGGGGCGGCGGGTTAGAATTTTACGAGCAGTACTTC
TRBV19	TRBD2	TRBJ2-3	NA	CASSMQLAALGNTQYF	TGTGCCAGTAGTATGCAACTAGCGGCTCTGGGAAATACGCAGTATTTT
TRBV7-2	NA	TRBJ2-5	NA	CASSLFRVETQYF	TGTGCCAGCAGCTTATTCAGGGTAGAGACCCAGTACTTC
TRBV11-2	TRBD1	TRBJ2-7	NA	CASSLDMGTVDEQYF	TGTGCCAGCAGCTTAGATATGGGGACAGTAGACGAGCAGTACTTC
TRBV6-2/TRBV6-3	NA	TRBJ2-7	NA	CASSYSWGDYEQYF	TGTGCCAGCAGTTACTCGTGGGGGGACTACGAGCAGTACTTC
TRBV5-4	NA	TRBJ2-5	NA	CASSATGNQETQYF	TGTGCCAGCAGCGCTACAGGGAACCAAGAGACCCAGTACTTC
TRBV27	NA	TRBJ2-5	NA	CASSLWGSGETQYF	TGTGCCAGCAGTTTATGGGGAAGCGGGGAGACCCAGTACTTC
TRBV7-9	NA	TRBJ2-1	NA	CASSFPKDYNEQFF	TGTGCCAGCAGCTTTCCAAAAGACTACAATGAGCAGTTCTTC
TRBV28	TRBD2	TRBJ2-3	NA	CASTYSGSITDTQYF	TGTGCCAGCACCTATAGCGGGAGTATCACAGATACGCAGTATTTT
TRBV6-5	TRBD1	TRBJ1-1	NA	CASSKSTGADTEAFF	TGTGCCAGCAGTAAATCTACAGGGGCGGACACTGAAGCTTTCTTT
TRBV4-2	NA	TRBJ1-1	NA	CASSQPAPRVTEAFF	TGTGCCAGCAGCCAACCCGCCCCAAGGGTCACTGAAGCTTTCTTT
TRBV19	TRBD1	TRBJ1-1	NA	CASSDRGADVAFF	TGTGCCAGTAGTGACAGGGGCGCCGATGTCGCTTTCTTT
TRBV28	NA	TRBJ2-3	once	CASTSTQQRPITDTQYF	TGTGCCAGCACCTCAACCCAGCAGCGTCCCATCACAGATACGCAGTATTTT
TRBV10-3	TRBD2	TRBJ2-5	NA	CAIRGSASGAQETQYF	TGTGCCATCAGGGGGAGCGCTAGCGGGGCGCAAGAGACCCAGTACTTC
TRBV6-5	TRBD1	TRBJ2-1	once	CASSYLGQGGEQFF	TGTGCCAGCAGTTACCTGGGACAGGGGGGCGAGCAGTTCTTC
TRBV23-1	NA	TRBJ2-2	once	CASFPGTPGSTGELFF	TGCGCCAGCTTCCCCGGGACGCCCGGCAGCACCGGGGAGCTGTTTTTT
TRBV30	NA	TRBJ1-4	NA	CAWSGQNSGANEKLFF	TGTGCCTGGAGTGGACAGAATTCTGGGGCTAATGAAAAACTGTTTTTT
TRBV28	TRBD1	TRBJ2-7	NA	CASSDIGTGSYEQYF	TGTGCCAGCAGTGACATCGGGACAGGCTCCTACGAGCAGTACTTC
TRBV3-1/TRBV3-2	TRBD1	TRBJ1-1	once	CASSPRTGGVTEAFF	TGTGCCAGCAGCCCTCGGACAGGGGGGGTCACTGAAGCTTTCTTT